The source of this T cell receptor (beta chain) is a study of T cell responses to AZD1222 COVID-19 vaccine. Study-wide points: Clonal diversity may have been underestimated, and the donors were mostly white British, with more females than males. Spike-specific TCR breadth and depth grew following two AZD1222 doses. Baseline testing showed seropositivity in only six AZD1222 recipients.

The CDR3 consists of 18 residues. Trimming cost V 5 bases and J 2 bases, with 24 bases left between them. CDR1 is SGHTA and CDR2 is FQGNSA in the germline V gene. Only in-frame clones appear in the TCRdb table, and some are missing; sequencing was by immunoSEQ multiplex PCR. Among over 100,000 clones listed, 70% to 90% were seen once. About this clone: Its specificity is unknown.

This chain connects TRBV7-2 to TRBJ1-1; D perhaps matches TRBD1 (5 bases). The sequence was collected from an adult in good health. The source material was peripheral blood, sampled on day 0 of MenACWY control vaccination. The CDR3 coding sequence is TGTGCCAGCAGCCACAGCGTCCTGGGGCGGTGGGGAAACACTGAAGCTTTCTTT. Translating gives CASSHSVLGRWGNTEAFF.